The present TCR beta chain was sequenced within a study of T cell responses to AZD1222 COVID-19 vaccine. Germline-derived CDR1 and CDR2 are MNHNS and SASEGT. Trimming stripped 2 bases from V and 5 bases from J, with 9 bases between. The CDR3 loop spans 13 amino acids. Method: immunoSEQ multiplex PCR; TCRdb's copy keeps in-frame clones and lacks some. Its listing shows about 140,000 clones. General observations from the study: Only 5 to 7 AZD1222 recipients tested seropositive at baseline. The study found Spike-specific TCR breadth and depth rose after two AZD1222 doses. Donors, mostly white British, included more females; clonal diversity was possibly underestimated.

About this clone: Antigen: not known.

The clonotype comes from an adult in good health. The V gene is TRBV6-1, the J gene TRBJ1-2; D may be TRBD1 (6 bases). The sequenced material came from peripheral blood. The CDR3 here is CASSEWGQYGYTF. CDR3 sequence (DNA): TGTGCCAGCAGTGAATGGGGGCAGTATGGCTACACCTTC.